Each of the 9 T cell receptor beta chains below was sequenced from the same sample in a study of T cells in Graves' hyperthyroidism and ophthalmopathy. Amplified TCR beta CDR3 regions derived from RNA transcripts. In the first-round RT-PCR of the TCR CDR3, the HTBI primer set was used. TCRdb itself ran the multiplex PCR reads through MiXCR, one entry per CDR3 protein. The table lists fewer than 350,000 distinct CDR3 sequences, around 20% of them singletons. The sequenced material came from blood. Receptor source: a woman between 45 and 60 years old with Graves' hyperthyroidism.

A few counts support this clonotype. The V call is TRBV27, the J call TRBJ2-2; 8 nucleotides line up with TRBD1. V was clipped by 3 bases and J by 5 bases; unmatched bases: 5. The germline CDR1 and CDR2 sequences are MNHEY and SMNVEV (reference sequence). The CDR3 is 15 residues long. The CDR3 DNA reads TGTGCCAGCAGTTTTGGCAGGGGGCAGACCGGGGAGCTGTTTTTT. Translated, it gives CASSFGRGQTGELFF.

The chain couples TRBV6-2 or TRBV6-3 to TRBJ1-1; tentative D call: TRBD1 (5 bases). The V end lost 0 bases, the J end lost 10 bases, and 15 bases lay between the germline ends. The CDR3 consists of 14 residues. Per the germline V gene, CDR1 is MNHEY and CDR2 is SVGEGT. CDR3 sequence: CASSYSRQSVGAFF. Here the CDR3 DNA reads TGTGCCAGCAGTTACTCCCGACAGTCTGTGGGAGCTTTCTTT.

V is TRBV28 and J is TRBJ1-1, with D possibly matching TRBD1 (6 bases). Germline CDR1 MDHEN, CDR2 SYDVKM. Trimming removed 7 bases at V and 3 bases at J, with 21 bases between. The CDR3 contains 16 residues. The CDR3 protein is CASTLWGGGADTEAFF. The CDR3 bases are TGTGCCAGCACCTTATGGGGGGGGGGGGCGGACACTGAAGCTTTCTTT.

This clonotype came up many times. The rearrangement links TRBV6-5 to TRBJ2-7; D perhaps matches TRBD2 (5 bases). The CDR3 totals 16 residues. V was shortened by 0 bases and J by 0 bases, with 12 bases between the two germline ends. Germline CDR1 and CDR2: MNHEY and SVGAGI. CDR3 residues: CASSYSRLAVSYEQYF. In DNA, the CDR3 is TGTGCCAGCAGTTACTCGCGGCTAGCAGTCTCCTACGAGCAGTACTTC.

The chain joins TRBV29-1 to TRBJ2-3; 14 bases map to TRBD2. Trimming removed 7 bases from V and 1 base from J; junction bases left unmatched: 13. The CDR3 is 18 residues long. CDR1 and CDR2 from the germline V gene are SQVTM and ANQGSEA. The CDR3 coding sequence is TGCAGCGCCCCGACGGGACTAGCGGGAGTAGGTGGCACAGATACGCAGTATTTT. It is translated as CSAPTGLAGVGGTDTQYF.

This clonotype was detected ten times or more. V and J are TRBV5-6 and TRBJ1-1; D is undetermined. This CDR3 has 12 residues. Trimming shortened V by 5 bases and J by 4 bases, and 9 bases separated the two germline ends. Germline V lookup: CDR1 SGHDT, CDR2 YYEEEE. This CDR3 is CASSRGSTEAFF. The CDR3 DNA reads TGTGCCAGCAGTCGCGGGTCCACTGAAGCTTTCTTT.

This clonotype was observed many times. The chain joins TRBV6-2 or TRBV6-3 to TRBJ1-4; no clear D. The CDR3 has 12 residues. V was trimmed by 0 bases and J by 7 bases, leaving 3 bases between them. Germline values: CDR1 MNHEY, CDR2 SVGEGT. The CDR3 loop is CASSYSGEKLFF. The CDR3 DNA follows: TGTGCCAGCAGTTACTCGGGTGAAAAACTGTTTTTT.

This clonotype has at least ten counts. V is TRBV18 and J is TRBJ1-1; 7 bases fit TRBD1. The germline V gene encodes CDR1 KGHSH and CDR2 LQKENI. J was trimmed by 0 bases and V by 3 bases; bases with no gene match: 4. The CDR3 spans 15 residues. CDR3 sequence reads: CASSPETGLNTEAFF. CDR3 bases: TGTGCCAGCTCACCGGAGACAGGGCTGAACACTGAAGCTTTCTTT. The full variable domain, completed using reference TRBV18 and TRBJ1-1, is NAGVMQNPRHLVRRRGQEARLRCSPMKGHSHVYWYRQLPEEGLKFMVYLQKENIIDESGMPKERFSAEFPKEGPSILRIQQVVRGDSAAYFCASSPETGLNTEAFFGQGTRLTVV.

With respect to this clonotype: This may be a read error, as it is one base from a much larger clone. This sequence joins TRBV11-3 and TRBJ2-2, with 8 bases fitting TRBD2. CDR1 and CDR2 (germline): SGHNT, YENEEA. The CDR3 covers 15 residues. The CDR3 loop is CASRLSGGLTGELFF. CDR3 bases: TGTGCCAGCCGCTTAAGCGGGGGCCTTACCGGGGAGCTGTTTTTT.